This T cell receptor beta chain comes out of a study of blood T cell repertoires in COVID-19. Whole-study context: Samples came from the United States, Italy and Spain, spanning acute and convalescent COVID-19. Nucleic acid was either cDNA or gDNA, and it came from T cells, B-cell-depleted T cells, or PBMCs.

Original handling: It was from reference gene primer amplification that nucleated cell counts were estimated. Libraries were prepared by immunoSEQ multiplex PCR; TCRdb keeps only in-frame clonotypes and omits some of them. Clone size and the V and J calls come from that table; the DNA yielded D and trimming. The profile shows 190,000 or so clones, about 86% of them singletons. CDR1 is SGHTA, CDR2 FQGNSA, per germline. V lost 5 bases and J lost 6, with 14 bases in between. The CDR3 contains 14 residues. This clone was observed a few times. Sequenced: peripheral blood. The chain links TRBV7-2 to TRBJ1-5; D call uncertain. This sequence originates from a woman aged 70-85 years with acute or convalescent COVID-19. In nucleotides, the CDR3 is TGTGCCAGCAGCCCAGAGTTGGGCCCTCAGCCCCAGCATTTT. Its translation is CASSPELGPQPQHF.